This record looks at one T cell receptor (beta chain) sequence and its context. Here immunoSEQ multiplex PCR was the method, and the copy in TCRdb shows in-frame clones only, minus some. The sample holds some 150,000 clones, about 94% seen once. These data come from a study of control samples from healthy donors and cancer patients. The CDR3 contains 15 residues. CDR1 and CDR2 (germline): SGHRS, YFSETQ. V was clipped by 5 bases and J by 4 bases, with 17 bases between them. The sample consisted of PBMCs. The sequence derives from a man in his 60s with colorectal cancer. The chain joins TRBV5-1 to TRBJ2-3; D perhaps matches TRBD2 (6 bases). CDR3: CASRPTSNLADTQYF. CDR3 nucleotide sequence: TGCGCCAGCAGACCGACTAGTAATTTGGCAGATACGCAGTATTTT.